This is a list of T cell receptor beta chains from one sample in a study of T-cell reconstitution after alpha-beta-depleted transplantation in children. TCRdb processed the PCR reads anew with MiXCR; each CDR3 protein has one entry. The data contain approximately 1,000,000 distinct CDR3 sequences, about 30% of them singletons. The input for sequencing was PBMCs, mostly from graft donor cells, taken 360 days after TCRalphabeta/CD19-depleted stem cell transplant. The source is a boy less than two years old who had a stem cell transplant for SCID, so the T cells may come from the graft donor. CDR3s include the opening cysteine and the closing phenylalanine or tryptophan. A D gene is named only where the DNA matches it firmly. Clone size is shown for a subset of rows, as once, few, many or a class of expanded clone.

V gene	clone size	J gene	D gene	CDR3 DNA	CDR3 protein
TRBV9	few	TRBJ2-7	-	TGTGCCAGCAGCCCACGAGGGGGGTGGCGGCAGTACTTC	CASSPRGGWRQYF
TRBV15	-	TRBJ2-5	TRBD2	TGTGCCACCAGCAGACTAGCGGGGAACTTGTACCAAGAGACCCAGTACTTC	CATSRLAGNLYQETQYF
TRBV10-3	once	TRBJ2-5	-	TGTGCCATCCGCGGGCAAGAGACCCAGTACTTC	CAIRGQETQYF
TRBV20-1	few	TRBJ1-5	-	TGCAGTGCTAGTTCGCAGGGGTTCAGCAATCAGCCCCAGCATTTT	CSASSQGFSNQPQHF
TRBV3-1	-	TRBJ1-2	-	TGTGCCAGCAGCCAGCACGACGGAAACTATGGCTACACCTTC	CASSQHDGNYGYTF
TRBV7-9	few	TRBJ2-7	-	TGTGCCAGCAGCACCCGACTTTCTCTTGCATCCTACGAGCAGTACTTC	CASSTRLSLASYEQYF
TRBV4-1	-	TRBJ1-2	TRBD1	TGCGCCAGCAGCCAAGATCCTTCAGGGGGGTACCCCTATGGCTACACCTTC	CASSQDPSGGYPYGYTF
TRBV12-3/TRBV12-4	-	TRBJ1-4	-	TGTGCCAGCAGTCCCCCGGACGGGGGCGCGGAAAAACTGTTTTTT	CASSPPDGGAEKLFF
TRBV5-4	few	TRBJ1-6	TRBD1	TGTGCCAGCAGCCGGAACTTCCCCGGGACAGGGGTTTCACCCCTCCACTTT	CASSRNFPGTGVSPLHF
TRBV2	-	TRBJ2-4	-	TGTGCCAGCAGTGGGGTCTCCCCCCAACTCGTTGACATTCAGTACTTC	CASSGVSPQLVDIQYF
TRBV5-1	few	TRBJ2-7	-	TGCGCCAGCAGCTTGGAGGCAGGGGATACCTACGAGCAGTACTTC	CASSLEAGDTYEQYF
TRBV28	-	TRBJ2-7	-	TGTGCCAGCACCTTCGGCAGGGGGGCCTACGAGCAGTACTTC	CASTFGRGAYEQYF
TRBV7-7	-	TRBJ2-3	-	TGTGCCAGCAACCGAATGGTACCTGGAGATACGCAGTATTTT	CASNRMVPGDTQYF
TRBV4-2	-	TRBJ2-1	TRBD1	TGTGCCAGCAGCCAACAGGGGGATGCCTACAATGAGCAGTTCTTC	CASSQQGDAYNEQFF
TRBV6-1	-	TRBJ2-4	-	TGTGCCAGCAGTGATGGGACGTCAGCCAAAAACATTCAGTACTTC	CASSDGTSAKNIQYF
TRBV4-1	few	TRBJ2-7	-	TGCGCCAGCAGCCAAGTCGCAGGAGCTAGATCCTACGAGCAGTACTTC	CASSQVAGARSYEQYF
TRBV5-4	many	TRBJ2-2	-	TGTGCCAGCAGCTTGGCTGGGGGCCTGAACACCGGGGAGCTGTTTTTT	CASSLAGGLNTGELFF
TRBV4-3	-	TRBJ2-4	-	TGCGCCAGCAGCTTCGAGGCTACGGGGCGCGGGGAAAACATTCAGTACTTC	CASSFEATGRGENIQYF
TRBV29-1	-	TRBJ1-4	-	TGCAGCGTTGGTGGACAGCTTAATGAAAAACTGTTTTTT	CSVGGQLNEKLFF
TRBV27	few	TRBJ1-2	TRBD1	TGTGCCAGCAGGCGTCTAGGGGGCGTGCAGGGCTACACCTTC	CASRRLGGVQGYTF
TRBV20-1	-	TRBJ1-1	-	TGCAGTGCTAGAGTGCCCGGGGGGGACACTGAAGCTTTCTTT	CSARVPGGDTEAFF
TRBV29-1	-	TRBJ2-3	-	TGCAGCGGGCTAGCGCACACAGATACGCAGTATTTT	CSGLAHTDTQYF
TRBV12-3/TRBV12-4	-	TRBJ2-7	-	TGTGCCAGCAGTCCCTGGACCTCCGAGCAGTACTTC	CASSPWTSEQYF
TRBV7-9	-	TRBJ1-2	-	TGTGCCAGCACTCCAGTCCCAGGCTTCTTCGGATACACCTTC	CASTPVPGFFGYTF
TRBV3-1	-	TRBJ2-1	-	TGTGCCAGCAGCCATAGACTCCCGGCCCTCTACAATGAGCAGTTCTTC	CASSHRLPALYNEQFF
TRBV20-1	few	TRBJ2-1	-	TGCAGTGCTAGAGTCCCGTGGTACAATGAGCAGTTCTTC	CSARVPWYNEQFF
TRBV5-1	-	TRBJ2-5	-	TGCGCCAGCAGCTTGGGGCTCGGAGGGAGGAGAGAGACCCAGTACTTC	CASSLGLGGRRETQYF
TRBV28	-	TRBJ1-5	-	TGTGCCAGCAGTTTTGCGCCGGGCGGGAGTAGGGGCAATCAGCCCCAGCATTTT	CASSFAPGGSRGNQPQHF
TRBV11-2	-	TRBJ1-2	-	TGTGCCAGCAGCCCTCCAGCTCGGGCGGGCTACACCTTC	CASSPPARAGYTF
TRBV4-3	few	TRBJ2-3	-	TGCGCCAGCAGCCAAGATCGGGCGATCTGGGGCACAGATACGCAGTATTTT	CASSQDRAIWGTDTQYF
TRBV20-1	-	TRBJ2-7	-	TGCAGTGCTGGGGGGGGACTCTCGACAGGGGCGGACGAGCAGTACTTC	CSAGGGLSTGADEQYF
TRBV28	few	TRBJ1-5	TRBD1	TGTGCCAGCAGTTCAAGGGACAGGTTGTGGCCCCAGCATTTT	CASSSRDRLWPQHF
TRBV6-5	-	TRBJ2-1	-	TGTGCCAGCAGTTACTCGACCAGGGGATACAATGAGCAGTTCTTC	CASSYSTRGYNEQFF
TRBV19	-	TRBJ2-5	-	TGTGCCAGTAGTATGCGGTCGTACCAAGAGACCCAGTACTTC	CASSMRSYQETQYF
TRBV7-9	-	TRBJ2-7	TRBD2	TGTGCCAGCAGCGAAGTTGGGGGGGTATACGAGCAGTACTTC	CASSEVGGVYEQYF
TRBV7-2	few	TRBJ2-5	TRBD2	TGTGCCAGCAGCCTCGCGCGGGGGGTCCAAGAGACCCAGTACTTC	CASSLARGVQETQYF
TRBV29-1	-	TRBJ1-3	-	TGCAGCGTTGACGGCACCCTTGGGGGGAGCGGCTCTGGAAACACCATATATTTT	CSVDGTLGGSGSGNTIYF
TRBV4-1	few	TRBJ1-5	-	TGCGCCAGCGCCACCGGTTTGTCTCAGCCCCAGCATTTT	CASATGLSQPQHF
TRBV4-3	-	TRBJ1-2	-	TGCGCCAGCAGCCAAGGGCGACGGATAGGCTACACCTTC	CASSQGRRIGYTF
TRBV20-1	few	TRBJ2-3	-	TGCAGTGCTAGAGATCAGGGACCGGTCAGCACAGATACGCAGTATTTT	CSARDQGPVSTDTQYF
TRBV11-2	once	TRBJ2-5	TRBD2	TGTGCCAGCAGCTTAGTAGCGGGGGCTACTCAAGAGACCCAGTACTTC	CASSLVAGATQETQYF
TRBV4-2	-	TRBJ2-7	-	TGTGCCAGCAGCCAAGATGGCAGTGACTCCTACGAGCAGTACTTC	CASSQDGSDSYEQYF
TRBV6-5	-	TRBJ2-3	TRBD2	TGTGCCAGCAGTTACTCGACTAGCGGGGGGGGTGCGGGTACGCAGTATTTT	CASSYSTSGGGAGTQYF
TRBV4-1	-	TRBJ2-1	-	TGCGCCAGCAGGCCCACCCCGGCGCCGGGTCGCAATGAGCAGTTCTTC	CASRPTPAPGRNEQFF
TRBV4-1	-	TRBJ2-3	TRBD2	TGCGCCAGCAGCCAAGATGGGGCGGGGGGGCCCTTGGATACGCAGTATTTT	CASSQDGAGGPLDTQYF